Shown below are 22 T cell receptor beta chains from a single sample sequenced in a study of CD8 T cells in ankylosing spondylitis. MiXCR was run by TCRdb on the 5' RACE reads, yielding one entry per CDR3 protein. The sample lists 230,000 or so distinct CDR3 sequences, 20% to 30% seen once, with 0.5% to 0.65% in the top ten. Sequenced material: blood, either unsorted or a sorted T cell fraction (not recorded which). The source of these receptors is a male donor with ankylosing spondylitis or in good health (not recorded which).

This clonotype was found a few times. This chain joins TRBV12-3 or TRBV12-4 and TRBJ2-3; the D is unclear. The length of the CDR3 is 14 residues. V lost 1 base and J 2 bases, leaving 7 bases between the germline ends. The CDR3 nucleotides are TGTGCCAGCAGTTTAGGCGATTCCACAGATACGCAGTATTTT. Protein: CASSLGDSTDTQYF.

This clonotype appeared many times. The chain uses TRBV20-1 and TRBJ2-3, with 10 bases matching TRBD2. Germline loops: CDR1 DFQATT, CDR2 SNEGSKA (reference sequence). J was trimmed by 3 bases and V by 5 bases; bases with no gene match: 8. This CDR3 comprises 15 residues. The chain's CDR3 is CSALLAGRETDTQYF. CDR3 nucleotides: TGCAGTGCTTTACTAGCGGGGAGGGAGACAGATACGCAGTATTTT.

This clonotype was observed a handful of times. The chain couples TRBV5-5 to TRBJ2-2; a weak D match, TRBD1 (5 bases). This CDR3 is built from 14 residues. Germline assignment: CDR1 SGHKS and CDR2 YYEKEE (reference sequence). V was cut by 5 bases and J by 4 bases, with 12 bases left in between. CDR3 sequence reads: CASRVGRGTGELFF. The CDR3 region has the DNA TGTGCCAGCAGGGTGGGGCGCGGCACCGGGGAGCTGTTTTTT. The whole variable domain, filled in from reference TRBV5-5 and TRBJ2-2, reads DAGVTQSPTHLIKTRGQQVTLRCSPISGHKSVSWYQQVLGQGPQFIFQYYEKEERGRGNFPDRFSARQFPNYSSELNVNALLLGDSALYLCASRVGRGTGELFFGEGSRLTVL.

The V call is TRBV29-1, the J call TRBJ2-7, with TRBD2 as a possible D gene (6 bases). Germline lookup yields CDR1 SQVTM and CDR2 ANQGSEA. This CDR3 region has 11 residues. With 6 bases removed from V and 6 bases from J, the gap between germline ends came to 12 bases. CDR3 in DNA: TGCAGCGTCGAAACCGGGGGCGAGCAGTACTTC. Amino acid sequence: CSVETGGEQYF.

The CDR3: CASKPGRAYNEQFF. The CDR3 nucleotides are TGTGCCAGCAAGCCGGGTAGGGCTTACAATGAGCAGTTCTTC. The chain employs TRBV2 and TRBJ2-1; D uncertain. There are 14 residues in the CDR3. Germline CDR1 SNHLY, CDR2 FYNNEI. Trimming pared 7 bases from V and 4 bases from J, leaving 14 bases between.

The genes are TRBV20-1 and TRBJ2-7; a weak D match, TRBD2 (6 bases). Germline V gene lookup returns CDR1 DFQATT and CDR2 SNEGSKA (reference sequence). The V gene lost 3 bases and the J gene lost 5 bases, with 14 bases spanning the gap. The CDR3 has 13 residues. CDR3 bases: TGCAGTGCTAGGCCGGGCTGGGGGGACGAGCAGTACTTC. It is translated as CSARPGWGDEQYF.

This clonotype was seen repeatedly, ten times or more. This chain uses TRBV5-1 with TRBJ2-7; 9 bases are shared with TRBD1. Germline CDR1 reads SGHRS; CDR2 reads YFSETQ. Germline trimming cut 0 bases from V and 3 bases from J; bases unmatched to any gene: 7. The CDR3 contains 16 residues. The CDR3 loop is CASSLVGGQGHYEQYF. DNA for the CDR3: TGCGCCAGCAGCTTGGTGGGGGGACAGGGCCACTACGAGCAGTACTTC.

This clonotype was observed many times. The chain combines TRBV3-1 with TRBJ1-1; 7 positions agree with TRBD1. In germline, CDR1 is LGHDT, CDR2 YNNKEL (reference sequence). The CDR3 is 15 amino acids. The junction had 11 bases not matched to a gene; V was cut back by 3 bases and J by 7 bases. The CDR3 is CASSHLQGVGHEAFF. The CDR3 bases are TGTGCCAGCAGCCACCTCCAGGGGGTGGGTCATGAAGCTTTCTTT.

At least ten counts were recorded for this clonotype. The chain uses TRBV20-1 and TRBJ2-7; perhaps D is TRBD1 or TRBD2 (7 bases each). The CDR3 consists of 11 residues. Germline CDR1 reads DFQATT; CDR2 reads SNEGSKA (reference sequence). V lost 6 bases, J lost 5 bases, and 11 bases lay in between. Here the CDR3 DNA reads TGCAGTGCCAGGGGGGGGAACGAGCAGTACTTC. Translating it yields CSARGGNEQYF.

This clonotype was picked up a small number of times. The rearrangement links TRBV2 to TRBJ1-1, with D hard to call. V was pared by 7 bases and J by 0 bases, with 9 bases between. CDR1 is SNHLY, CDR2 FYNNEI, per germline. The CDR3 loop spans 13 amino acids. Here the CDR3 DNA reads TGTGCCAGCAACAGAGAGATGAACACTGAAGCTTTCTTT. Translated: CASNREMNTEAFF.

This rearrangement joins TRBV29-1 to TRBJ2-1, with 12 bases that match TRBD2. The junction had 6 bases not matched to a gene; V was cut back by 6 bases and J by 0 bases. CDR1 and CDR2 (germline): SQVTM, ANQGSEA. The CDR3 runs 16 residues. The CDR3 region is CSVPPSGGASYNEQFF. As DNA, the CDR3 is TGCAGCGTACCCCCTAGCGGGGGGGCCTCCTACAATGAGCAGTTCTTC.

The sample holds a few counts of this clonotype. The chain couples TRBV5-1 to TRBJ2-1; 7 bases map to TRBD1. CDR1 and CDR2 (germline): SGHRS, YFSETQ. The CDR3 totals 14 residues. J was trimmed by 5 bases and V by 5 bases; bases with no gene match: 7. In DNA form, the CDR3 reads TGCGCCAGCAGTCGACAGGGTGGAGACAATGAGCAGTTCTTC. Encoded protein: CASSRQGGDNEQFF.

The J gene is TRBJ2-5, the V gene TRBV20-1; no definite D call. This CDR3 is built from 14 residues. The V gene's germline CDR1 is DFQATT and CDR2 SNEGSKA (reference sequence). Trimming left V 5 bases short and J 1 base short, with 14 bases between. The DNA for the CDR3 is TGCAGTGCTCTGAAGACCGCCCTCCAAGAGACCCAGTACTTC. Its translation is CSALKTALQETQYF.

This clonotype was observed at least ten times. The chain has TRBV4-2 and TRBJ2-3, with 7 bases matching TRBD2. Germline CDR1 LGHNA, CDR2 YNFKEQ. There are 14 residues in the CDR3. V was pared by 2 bases and J by 3 bases, with 2 bases of the junction left unmatched. In DNA, the CDR3 is TGTGCCAGCAGCCAACGGCGGGGGACAGATACGCAGTATTTT. Translated: CASSQRRGTDTQYF.

This clonotype has a single count. The rearrangement links TRBV29-1 to TRBJ2-5, with D possibly matching TRBD2 (5 bases). This CDR3 spans 13 amino acids. Trimming shortened V by 4 bases and J by 4 bases, and 13 bases separated the two germline ends. The germline V gene encodes CDR1 SQVTM and CDR2 ANQGSEA. The CDR3 bases are TGCAGCGTTGGAGAGGGTGTGAGAGAGACCCAGTACTTC. Protein sequence: CSVGEGVRETQYF.

This clonotype appeared many times. This chain connects TRBV24-1 to TRBJ1-1, with a tentative D call TRBD1 (6 bases). The CDR3 has 14 amino acids. Germline V CDR1 and CDR2: KGHDR, SFDVKD. With 4 bases removed from V and 6 bases from J, the gap between germline ends came to 14 bases. The CDR3 bases are TGTGCCACCAGTGAACAGGGTATGAAGGCTGAAGCTTTCTTT. Residues: CATSEQGMKAEAFF.

This clonotype was seen repeatedly, ten times or more. The chain has TRBV7-2 and TRBJ1-5; 8 bases align to TRBD1. Germline lookup yields CDR1 SGHTA and CDR2 FQGNSA. The CDR3 sequence is 16 residues long. V trimming: 3 bases; J trimming: 5 bases; junction bases outside the gene matches: 9. In DNA form, the CDR3 reads TGTGCCAGCAGCTTCCCCGACAGGGGAGGGGATCAGCCCCAGCATTTT. Its translation: CASSFPDRGGDQPQHF.

The chain has TRBV5-4 and TRBJ2-2; the D is unclear. The CDR3 runs to 15 residues. V shed 0 bases and J shed 3 bases, with 9 bases lying between them. Germline V gives CDR1 SGHNT, CDR2 YYREEE (reference sequence). DNA for the CDR3: TGTGCCAGCAGCTTGGGAGGTATGGACACCGGGGAGCTGTTTTTT. Protein product: CASSLGGMDTGELFF.

This chain joins TRBV12-3 or TRBV12-4 and TRBJ2-3; 9 nucleotides align to TRBD1. The junction had 5 bases not matched to a gene; V was cut back by 3 bases and J by 4 bases. This CDR3 spans 15 amino acids. The CDR3 bases are TGTGCCAGCAGTTTGGGGACAGGGCGCCCAGATACGCAGTATTTT. Protein sequence: CASSLGTGRPDTQYF.

At least ten counts were recorded for this clonotype. The chain joins TRBV20-1 to TRBJ1-1; TRBD1 is a possible D gene (5 bases). The V end lost 1 base, the J end lost 3 bases, and 12 bases lay between the germline ends. The CDR3 has 14 residues. Germline CDR1 DFQATT, CDR2 SNEGSKA (reference sequence). The CDR3, as DNA: TGCAGTGCTAGAGTCCCAGGGCGGGACACTGAAGCTTTCTTT. Amino acid sequence: CSARVPGRDTEAFF.

On this clonotype: One end of the junction varies from germline; a read error may be responsible. The chain employs TRBV7-7 and TRBJ2-7; 10 bases are shared with TRBD2. CDR3 length: 13 residues. From germline, CDR1 is SSHAT and CDR2 FNYEAQ (reference sequence). CDR3 sequence reads: CASSLVAGGEQYF. The CDR3 DNA reads TGTGCTAGCAGCTTAGTAGCGGGGGGCGAGCAGTACTTC.

A few counts support this clonotype. V gene TRBV29-1 combines with J gene TRBJ2-7; D is undetermined. The CDR3 runs to 13 residues. Germline V gene sequence: CDR1 SQVTM, CDR2 ANQGSEA. V was cut by 5 bases and J by 0 bases, with 11 bases left in between. For the CDR3, the DNA is TGCAGCGTTAAGCCCAGCAGCTCCTACGAGCAGTACTTC. Translated: CSVKPSSSYEQYF.